The text below deals with one T cell receptor beta chain. Its antigen is as yet unknown. This record comes from a study of blood T cells in healthy people across ages. Overall study results and limits: Diversity estimates from one million T cells were considered underestimates.

The use of a sample-barcoded 5' primer and a J-beta primer mix characterized a second PCR of about 6 to 12 cycles. One entry per CDR3 protein, called by TCRdb with MiXCR from the 5' RACE reads. This sample carries roughly 1,500,000 distinct CDR3 sequences, about 32% of them seen once, and the ten largest clones take roughly 10%. V shed 2 bases and J shed 7 bases, with 12 bases lying between them. CDR1 and CDR2 (germline): SNHLY, FYNNEI. The CDR3 runs to 13 residues. This receptor was obtained from a woman aged 25 to 39 in good health. The chain combines TRBV2 with TRBJ2-7; D is unclear. The specimen was blood. The CDR3 DNA reads as TGTGCCAGCAGTGAAAGGGTTATGGGTGAGCAGTACTTC. This codes for CASSERVMGEQYF.